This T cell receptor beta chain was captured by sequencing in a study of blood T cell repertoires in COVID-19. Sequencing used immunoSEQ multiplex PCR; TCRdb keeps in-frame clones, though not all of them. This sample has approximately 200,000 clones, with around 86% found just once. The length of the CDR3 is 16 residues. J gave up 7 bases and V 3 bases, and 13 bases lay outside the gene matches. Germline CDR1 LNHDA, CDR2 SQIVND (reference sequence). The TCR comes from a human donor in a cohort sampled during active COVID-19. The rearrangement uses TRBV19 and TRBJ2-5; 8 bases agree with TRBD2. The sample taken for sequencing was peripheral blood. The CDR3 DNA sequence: TGTGCCAGTAGTATGACCTCAGCGGGAGCAGAGGGGACCCAGTACTTC. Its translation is CASSMTSAGAEGTQYF.